Listed here are 31 T cell receptor beta chains from one sample, sequenced in a study of cytomegalovirus exposure and HLA in healthy donors. The PCR used 60 Vbeta and 13 Jbeta primers. TCRdb's table, derived via immunoSEQ multiplex PCR, lists solely in-frame clones and lacks some. Among fewer than 140,000 clones, 70% to 80% were seen once, and the ten largest hold roughly 2.8%. Sequenced material: PBMCs. The receptor set was obtained from a female donor in good health and CMV-seronegative.

The chain carries TRBV5-8 and TRBJ1-4; 8 bases are shared with TRBD1. Trimming removed 0 bases from V and 0 bases from J; junction bases left unmatched: 1. CDR1 is SGHTS and CDR2 is YDEGEE in the germline V gene. CDR3 length: 16 residues. CDR3 nucleotide sequence: TGTGCCAGCAGCTTGGGACAGGGGCCAACTAATGAAAAACTGTTTTTT. It codes for CASSLGQGPTNEKLFF.

The V call is TRBV7-3, the J call TRBJ2-1; 7 nucleotides align to TRBD1. The CDR3 contains 15 residues. Germline V gives CDR1 SGHTA, CDR2 FQGTGA. The trim removed 5 bases at V and 0 bases at J, leaving 4 bases unmatched. The CDR3 loop reads CASSPRGSSYNEQFF. For the CDR3, the DNA is TGTGCCAGCAGCCCCAGGGGGAGCTCCTACAATGAGCAGTTCTTC. Combining the CDR3 with reference TRBV7-3 and TRBJ2-1 gives the whole variable domain GAGVSQTPSNKVTEKGKYVELRCDPISGHTALYWYRQSLGQGPEFLIYFQGTGAADDSGLPNDRFFAVRPEGSVSTLKIQRTERGDSAVYLCASSPRGSSYNEQFFGPGTRLTVL.

The chain couples TRBV30 to TRBJ2-3, with D possibly being TRBD2 (6 bases). Trimming took 2 bases from V and 2 from J, leaving 14 bases between them. Germline V gene lookup returns CDR1 GTSNPN and CDR2 SVGIG (reference sequence). This CDR3 is 15 amino acids long. The CDR3 DNA reads TGTGCCTGGAGTCTTGGGCGGGGCAACACAGATACGCAGTATTTT. This gives the protein CAWSLGRGNTDTQYF.

This chain links TRBV28 with TRBJ2-5; the match to TRBD1 covers 7 bases. Germline lookup yields CDR1 MDHEN and CDR2 SYDVKM. The CDR3 is 16 residues long. V shed 4 bases and J 1 base; nucleotides not matched to a gene: 9. Written as DNA, the CDR3 is TGTGCCAGCAGTTCCCTAGCCGGGACAGCCCAAGAGACCCAGTACTTC. Protein: CASSSLAGTAQETQYF.

The chain uses TRBV5-1 and TRBJ1-1; TRBD1 is a possible D gene (5 bases). The length of the CDR3 is 16 residues. The V end lost 3 bases, the J end lost 7 bases, and 22 bases lay between the germline ends. The germline gives CDR1 SGHRS, CDR2 YFSETQ. The CDR3: CASSSVQGIEHGEAFF. The DNA of the CDR3 is TGCGCCAGCAGCTCTGTCCAGGGAATAGAACATGGTGAAGCTTTCTTT.

The chain links TRBV9 to TRBJ2-3; tentatively, D is TRBD1 (6 bases). The CDR3 extends over 16 amino acids. Germline values: CDR1 SGDLS, CDR2 YYNGEE. The germline V and J ends were trimmed by 0 bases and 3 bases, with 14 bases remaining between them. The CDR3 bases are TGTGCCAGCAGCGTAGAAGGGGGACAAGGAACAGATACGCAGTATTTT. It codes for CASSVEGGQGTDTQYF.

V gene TRBV2 combines with J gene TRBJ2-7, with a possible D match to TRBD1 (5 bases). Trimming left V 3 bases short and J 1 base short, with 13 bases between. The length of the CDR3 is 15 residues. The germline CDR1 and CDR2 sequences are SNHLY and FYNNEI. CDR3 protein: CASSDRRGLSYEQYF. DNA of the CDR3: TGTGCCAGCAGTGATCGTAGGGGCCTTTCCTACGAGCAGTACTTC.

The chain employs TRBV21-1 and TRBJ2-7; TRBD1, the table's D call, lacks a check against the DNA. TRBV21-1 is an annotated pseudogene. The CDR3 sequence is 19 residues long. Written as DNA, the CDR3 is TGTGCCAGCAGCGATAACAGGAAGTCCTACAGGCGTCTAAGGAACGAGCAGTACTTC. Its translation: CASSDNRKSYRRLRNEQYF.

The genes are TRBV6-1 and TRBJ1-2; TRBD1 aligns across 11 bases. There are 14 residues in the CDR3. Per the germline V gene, CDR1 is MNHNS and CDR2 is SASEGT. After removal of 6 bases from V and 4 bases from J, the junction contained 4 bases not matched to a gene. The chain's CDR3 is CASRGTGGPYGYTF. The CDR3 DNA reads as TGTGCCAGCAGAGGGACAGGGGGGCCCTATGGCTACACCTTC.

The chain uses TRBV6-6 and TRBJ2-1; 8 nucleotides line up with TRBD1. The trim removed 2 bases at V and 6 bases at J, leaving 3 bases unmatched. Germline CDR1 reads MNHNY; CDR2 reads SVGAGI (reference sequence). CDR3 length equals 14 residues. The DNA for the CDR3 is TGTGCCAGCAGTTACAGGGACAGGATCAATGAGCAGTTCTTC. Its translation: CASSYRDRINEQFF.

The gene calls are TRBV18 and TRBJ1-2, with 7 positions matching TRBD1. V lost 3 bases and J lost 3; bases outside the gene matches: 10. The germline CDR1 and CDR2 sequences are KGHSH and LQKENI. The CDR3 is 16 residues long. CDR3 in amino acids: CASSPTPPTGHYGYTF. In DNA form, the CDR3 reads TGTGCCAGCTCACCCACACCTCCGACAGGGCACTATGGCTACACCTTC.

This clone was counted only a few times. The chain carries TRBV18 and TRBJ2-7, with TRBD1 identical over 8 bases. The CDR3 length is 15 residues. Germline V gene lookup returns CDR1 KGHSH and CDR2 LQKENI. Unmatched junction bases numbered 10, after V lost 3 bases and J lost 6 bases. The CDR3 here is CASSPAQGVSIEQYF. The CDR3 DNA reads TGTGCCAGCTCACCCGCACAGGGGGTGTCTATCGAGCAGTACTTC.

A single count supports this clone. V usage is TRBV28 and J usage is TRBJ1-5, with 8 bases identical to TRBD1. Trimming cost V 8 bases and J 9 bases; bases outside gene matches: 12. The CDR3 consists of 14 residues. Germline loops: CDR1 MDHEN, CDR2 SYDVKM. As DNA, the CDR3 is TGTGCCAGCGGGAAAGACAGGGGACTGCGGCCCCAGCATTTT. Translation gives CASGKDRGLRPQHF. Based on the CDR3 plus reference TRBV28 and TRBJ1-5, the full variable domain is DVKVTQSSRYLVKRTGEKVFLECVQDMDHENMFWYRQDPGLGLRLIYFSYDVKMKEKGDIPEGYSVSREKKERFSLILESASTNQTSMYLCASGKDRGLRPQHFGDGTRLSIL.

J is TRBJ2-1 and V is TRBV5-1; TRBD2 agrees at 10 bases. This CDR3 is built from 18 residues. V was pared by 3 bases and J by 4 bases, with 13 bases of the junction left unmatched. Germline CDR1 SGHRS, CDR2 YFSETQ. CDR3 residues: CASSSTLSAGGPYNEQFF. CDR3 DNA: TGCGCCAGCAGCTCCACACTCTCAGCGGGAGGGCCTTACAATGAGCAGTTCTTC.

This clone was recorded a few times. The chain carries TRBV7-3 and TRBJ2-1; the match to TRBD2 covers 7 bases. The V gene's germline CDR1 is SGHTA and CDR2 FQGTGA. V shed 0 bases and J 2 bases; nucleotides not matched to a gene: 1. The CDR3 spans 15 residues. This CDR3 is CASSLTGRAYNEQFF. The CDR3 DNA reads TGTGCCAGCAGCTTAACTGGGAGGGCCTACAATGAGCAGTTCTTC.

This chain links TRBV4-2 with TRBJ2-6, with TRBD2 matching over 7 bases. Germline V gene lookup returns CDR1 LGHNA and CDR2 YNFKEQ. V was clipped by 6 bases and J by 3 bases; unmatched bases: 5. This CDR3 region has 15 residues. The CDR3 spells CASRSGGGGANVLTF. DNA for the CDR3: TGTGCCAGCAGATCGGGAGGCGGTGGGGCCAACGTCCTGACTTTC.

The chain combines TRBV4-1 with TRBJ2-1; 10 positions match TRBD1. Germline V gives CDR1 MGHRA, CDR2 YSYEKL. There are 17 residues in the CDR3. Trimming at V came to 1 base and at J to 2 bases, leaving 5 bases not matched to a gene. DNA for the CDR3: TGCGCCAGCAGCCAAGCGGTAGGACAGGGGGCCTACAATGAGCAGTTCTTC. As protein: CASSQAVGQGAYNEQFF.

This clone was observed a handful of times. The rearrangement links TRBV30 to TRBJ1-2, with 9 bases that match TRBD1. V dropped 4 bases and J dropped 4; count of bases not matched to a gene: 13. Germline V CDR1 and CDR2: GTSNPN, SVGIG (reference sequence). The CDR3 is made up of 16 amino acids. For the CDR3, the DNA is TGTGCCTGGATGCGGGACAGGGTATCAACTGGCTATGGCTACACCTTC. The encoded protein is CAWMRDRVSTGYGYTF.

This rearrangement joins TRBV4-1 to TRBJ1-4, with 9 bases matching TRBD1. V lost 3 bases to trimming and J lost 1 base; unmatched junction nucleotides: 0. The germline gives CDR1 MGHRA, CDR2 YSYEKL. The length of the CDR3 is 15 residues. The CDR3 loop reads CASSQTGGTNEKLFF. For the CDR3, the DNA is TGCGCCAGCAGCCAGACAGGGGGAACTAATGAAAAACTGTTTTTT.

This chain links TRBV7-9 with TRBJ2-7, with D tentatively TRBD1 (6 bases). V lost 5 bases to trimming and J lost 6 bases, with 26 bases between them. Germline CDR1 is SEHNR and CDR2 is FQNEAQ (reference sequence). This CDR3 comprises 17 residues. CDR3 in DNA: TGTGCCAGCAGCCTACCACCCGACAGGACTCAAGGGGTCGAGCAGTACTTC. Translation gives CASSLPPDRTQGVEQYF.

The chain employs TRBV7-2 and TRBJ2-3; possible D gene TRBD1, 6 bases. V lost 2 bases and J 4 bases, leaving 10 bases between the germline ends. The CDR3 extends over 14 amino acids. Germline V gene data show CDR1 as SGHTA and CDR2 as FQGNSA. The CDR3 DNA follows: TGTGCCAGCAGCTTAAACAGGGTCCCAGATACGCAGTATTTT. Translation: CASSLNRVPDTQYF.

This clone has a single count. This chain joins TRBV4-1 and TRBJ2-1, with 7 positions matching TRBD2. This CDR3 comprises 17 residues. V lost 0 bases to trimming and J lost 5 bases; unmatched junction nucleotides: 10. Germline CDR1 MGHRA, CDR2 YSYEKL. CDR3 in amino acids: CASSQDLRTSSHNEQFF. DNA of the CDR3: TGCGCCAGCAGCCAAGATCTGAGGACTAGTTCCCACAATGAGCAGTTCTTC.

This clone was counted once. This sequence joins TRBV28 and TRBJ2-3; 8 bases are shared with TRBD2. This CDR3 is built from 14 residues. The germline gives CDR1 MDHEN, CDR2 SYDVKM. The V segment lost 3 bases and the J segment 7 bases; nucleotides outside the gene matches: 6. CDR3 in amino acids: CASSLVAGGNTQYF. DNA of the CDR3: TGTGCCAGCAGTTTGGTTGCGGGAGGAAATACGCAGTATTTT. Using reference TRBV28 and TRBJ2-3 for the parts outside the CDR3, the full variable domain is DVKVTQSSRYLVKRTGEKVFLECVQDMDHENMFWYRQDPGLGLRLIYFSYDVKMKEKGDIPEGYSVSREKKERFSLILESASTNQTSMYLCASSLVAGGNTQYFGPGTRLTVL.

V usage is TRBV27 and J usage is TRBJ2-7, with 7 bases identical to TRBD2. Germline V gene lookup returns CDR1 MNHEY and CDR2 SMNVEV (reference sequence). After removal of 6 bases from V and 2 bases from J, the junction contained 7 bases not matched to a gene. There are 14 residues in the CDR3. In DNA form, the CDR3 reads TGTGCCAGCAGAACGAGCGGGGTCCCCTACGAGCAGTACTTC. Amino acids: CASRTSGVPYEQYF.

The chain employs TRBV7-2 and TRBJ2-5, with D tentatively TRBD1 (5 bases). The better agreement between TRBJ2-7 and the DNA end casts doubt on the J call. CDR1 is SGHTA, CDR2 FQGNSA, per germline. This CDR3 has 14 residues. The CDR3 region is CASSQGGSVYEQYF. DNA for the CDR3: TGTGCCAGCAGCCAGGGCGGCAGTGTCTACGAGCAGTACTTC.

This clone was counted only a few times. The V and J genes are TRBV6-5 and TRBJ2-7; 7 bases map to TRBD2. The CDR3 has 14 residues. Germline loops: CDR1 MNHEY, CDR2 SVGAGI. V lost 2 bases, J lost 2 bases, and 3 bases stayed unmatched. CDR3 bases: TGTGCCAGCAGTTACGGGGAGGGAACCTACGAGCAGTACTTC. Translated: CASSYGEGTYEQYF.

The chain recombines TRBV7-9 with TRBJ2-1; 10 positions match TRBD2. The V and J ends lost 5 bases and 7 bases, in that order; junction bases with no gene match: 8. The CDR3 extends over 15 amino acids. Per germline, CDR1 SEHNR and CDR2 FQNEAQ (reference sequence). The CDR3 coding sequence is TGTGCCAGCAGCCCTAGCGGGAGTAGTTTTAATGAGCAGTTCTTC. Amino acids: CASSPSGSSFNEQFF.

In this sample, this clone turned up a few times. The chain combines TRBV6-5 with TRBJ1-3, with D unresolved. The CDR3 runs 13 residues. Looked up from germline, CDR1 is MNHEY and CDR2 is SVGAGI. Trimming shortened V by 1 base and J by 3 bases, and 4 bases separated the two germline ends. CDR3 DNA sequence: TGTGCCAGCAGTTACTTCGGTGGAAACACCATATATTTT. It yields the protein CASSYFGGNTIYF.

V gene TRBV6-1 combines with J gene TRBJ2-2; no clear D. Trimming took 4 bases from V and 2 from J, leaving 8 bases between them. Germline CDR1 MNHNS, CDR2 SASEGT. The CDR3 consists of 14 residues. CDR3 coding DNA: TGTGCCAGCAGTGGGCAGTTAAACACCGGGGAGCTGTTTTTT. It specifies CASSGQLNTGELFF.

This clone was found a few times. J is TRBJ2-7 and V is TRBV7-6, with 7 bases that match TRBD1. Germline CDR1 and CDR2: SGHVS and FNYEAQ. Trimming removed 5 bases from V and 2 bases from J; junction bases left unmatched: 12. This CDR3 comprises 16 residues. This CDR3 reads CASSPRDSLPAYEQYF. In DNA form, the CDR3 reads TGTGCCAGCAGCCCCCGGGACAGCCTCCCGGCCTACGAGCAGTACTTC.

This clone was observed a few times. This chain links TRBV5-1 with TRBJ2-1; a possible D gene is TRBD2 (5 bases). CDR3 length equals 14 residues. Trimming shortened V by 0 bases and J by 9 bases, and 13 bases separated the two germline ends. Germline lookup yields CDR1 SGHRS and CDR2 YFSETQ. The CDR3 spells CASSLDSGISEQFF. The CDR3 DNA reads TGCGCCAGCAGCTTGGACTCCGGGATCAGTGAGCAGTTCTTC.